The 12 T cell receptor beta chains reported below all come from one sample, sequenced in a study of blood T cell repertoires in COVID-19. This table comes from immunoSEQ multiplex PCR, and its TCRdb copy is limited to in-frame clones, with some not included. The sample lists tens of thousands of clones; 84% were seen once. The sample consisted of peripheral blood. These receptors were obtained from a man between 60 and 75 years old with acute or convalescent COVID-19.

The chain employs TRBV29-1 and TRBJ1-1, with no clear D. V was cut by 6 bases and J by 4 bases, with 18 bases left in between. Germline V gene sequence: CDR1 SQVTM, CDR2 ANQGSEA. The CDR3 has 14 residues. The chain's CDR3 is CSVLGDPEITEAFF. CDR3 nucleotides: TGCAGCGTCCTCGGGGATCCTGAGATCACTGAAGCTTTCTTT.

The chain has TRBV25-1 and TRBJ2-5; tentatively, D is TRBD1 (6 bases). Per the germline V gene, CDR1 is MGHDK and CDR2 is SYGVNS. Trimming removed 4 bases at V and 2 bases at J, with 14 bases between. The CDR3 has 15 residues. This CDR3 reads CASSAGDRPQETQYF. Here the CDR3 DNA reads TGTGCCAGCAGTGCCGGCGACAGGCCACAAGAGACCCAGTACTTC.

J is TRBJ2-3 and V is TRBV2; D remains unclear. V was shortened by 6 bases and J by 0 bases, with 10 bases between the two germline ends. The germline CDR1 and CDR2 sequences are SNHLY and FYNNEI. There are 14 residues in the CDR3. CDR3 in amino acids: CASSRVLSTDTQYF. CDR3 DNA: TGTGCCAGCAGCCGCGTCTTGAGCACAGATACGCAGTATTTT. Looking up the rest from reference TRBV2 and TRBJ2-3 gives the full variable domain: EPEVTQTPSHQVTQMGQEVILRCVPISNHLYFYWYRQILGQKVEFLVSFYNNEISEKSEIFDDQFSVERPDGSNFTLKIRSTKLEDSAMYFCASSRVLSTDTQYFGPGTRLTVL.

The chain couples TRBV12-3 or TRBV12-4 to TRBJ1-6; no definite D call. The CDR3 totals 11 residues. Trimming shortened V by 3 bases and J by 11 bases, and 5 bases separated the two germline ends. The CDR3 sequence: CASSFSAPLHF. CDR3 coding DNA: TGTGCCAGCAGTTTCTCGGCACCCCTCCACTTT.

The rearrangement uses TRBV4-1 and TRBJ1-5; 9 positions match TRBD1. Trimming at V came to 3 bases and at J to 9 bases, leaving 9 bases not matched to a gene. From germline, CDR1 is MGHRA and CDR2 YSYEKL. The length of the CDR3 is 15 residues. CDR3: CASSQDGQGFSPQHF. For the CDR3, the DNA is TGCGCCAGCAGCCAGGACGGACAGGGGTTTTCGCCCCAGCATTTT.

The chain uses TRBV7-6 and TRBJ1-4; D perhaps matches TRBD1 (6 bases). Germline values: CDR1 SGHVS, CDR2 FNYEAQ. The CDR3 has 15 residues. The V end lost 3 bases, the J end lost 7 bases, and 15 bases lay between the germline ends. CDR3 protein: CASSLAGVFCEKLFF. Here the CDR3 DNA reads TGTGCCAGCAGCTTGGCAGGGGTGTTTTGTGAAAAACTGTTTTTT.

The count of this clone is one. The chain carries TRBV28 and TRBJ1-2, with D possibly being TRBD1 (6 bases). The CDR3 consists of 12 residues. Trimming cost V 2 bases and J 7 bases, with 8 bases left between them. Per germline, CDR1 MDHEN and CDR2 SYDVKM. The CDR3 DNA is TGTGCCAGCAGTTTACAGGGGTTTGGCTACACCTTC. Its translation: CASSLQGFGYTF.

The chain joins TRBV27 to TRBJ1-1; 7 bases map to TRBD1. Trimming cost V 8 bases and J 3 bases; bases outside gene matches: 15. The CDR3 has 16 amino acids. Germline values: CDR1 MNHEY, CDR2 SMNVEV (reference sequence). CDR3 protein: CASQPTGFEVDTEAFF. The CDR3 nucleotides read TGTGCCAGCCAACCGACAGGGTTTGAGGTGGACACTGAAGCTTTCTTT.

The chain's CDR3 is CASIDPRGANNYGYTF. CDR3 coding DNA: TGTGCCAGTATAGACCCTCGGGGGGCGAATAACTATGGCTACACCTTC. This chain links TRBV19 with TRBJ1-2, with D possibly matching TRBD1 (6 bases). The CDR3 runs to 16 residues. V was pared by 7 bases and J by 1 base, with 19 bases between. Germline loops: CDR1 LNHDA, CDR2 SQIVND (reference sequence).

This clone was picked up one time. This sequence joins TRBV11-2 and TRBJ2-1, with TRBD1 matching 7 bases. Germline assignment: CDR1 SGHAT and CDR2 FQNNGV. The trim removed 4 bases at V and 3 bases at J, leaving 6 bases unmatched. The CDR3 is made up of 15 amino acids. The CDR3, as DNA: TGTGCCAGCAGCTCCACAGGGGTGGGCTACAATGAGCAGTTCTTC. It is translated as CASSSTGVGYNEQFF.

The J gene is TRBJ2-3, the V gene TRBV24-1, with D possibly TRBD1 on 6 matching bases. Germline V lookup: CDR1 KGHDR, CDR2 SFDVKD. V lost 7 bases to trimming and J lost 4 bases, with 14 bases between them. The CDR3 is made up of 14 amino acids. CDR3 bases: TGTGCCACCAGCGGGACATTGAGATCAGATACGCAGTATTTT. Amino acids: CATSGTLRSDTQYF.

The chain carries TRBV5-1 and TRBJ1-6; TRBD1 is a possible D gene (6 bases). Trimming pared 4 bases from V and 3 bases from J, leaving 14 bases between. This CDR3 region has 16 residues. Germline V lookup: CDR1 SGHRS, CDR2 YFSETQ. The CDR3 DNA sequence: TGCGCCAGCAGCCCGGGGGGGGGCTACTATAATTCACCCCTCCACTTT. Translation: CASSPGGGYYNSPLHF.